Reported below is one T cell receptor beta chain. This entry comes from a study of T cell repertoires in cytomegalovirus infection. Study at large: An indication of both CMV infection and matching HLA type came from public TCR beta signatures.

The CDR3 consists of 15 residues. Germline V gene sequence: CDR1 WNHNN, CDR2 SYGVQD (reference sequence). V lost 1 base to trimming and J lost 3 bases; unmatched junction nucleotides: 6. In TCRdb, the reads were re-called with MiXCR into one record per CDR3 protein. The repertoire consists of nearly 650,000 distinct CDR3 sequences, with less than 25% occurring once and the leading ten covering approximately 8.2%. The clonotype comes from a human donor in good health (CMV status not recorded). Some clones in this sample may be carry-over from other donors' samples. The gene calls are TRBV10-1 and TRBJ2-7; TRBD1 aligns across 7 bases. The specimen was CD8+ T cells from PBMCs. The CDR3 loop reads CASSEYRDRFYEQYF. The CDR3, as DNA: TGCGCCAGCAGTGAGTACCGGGACAGATTCTACGAGCAGTACTTC.